Listed below are T cell receptor beta chains from one sample, sequenced in a study of glioma-infiltrating T cells after dendritic cell vaccination. Sequencing used immunoSEQ multiplex PCR; TCRdb keeps in-frame clones, though not all of them. This sample carries roughly 100,000 clones, 75% to 90% of them seen once, and the ten largest clones take 6% to 7.5%. The starting material was blood, obtained after dendritic cell vaccination. These receptors all stem from a human donor with glioblastoma. The CDR3 runs from the conserved cysteine through the conserved F or W. Each record gives: J gene, V gene, CDR3 protein.

>TRBJ1-5|TRBV6-1
CASSEEGWDTDYQPQHF
>TRBJ2-6|TRBV10-3
CAIKQLKSGANVLTF
>TRBJ1-1|TRBV19
CASKSSGVNTEAFF
>TRBJ2-3|TRBV5-1
CASSAGTGDTDTQYF
>TRBJ1-4|TRBV13
CASSLGQGPGEKLFF
>TRBJ1-5|TRBV13
CASSQGTANSNQPQHF
>TRBJ2-1|TRBV2
CASRVLAGLGEQFF
>TRBJ1-5|TRBV2
CASSVGGMGGQPQHF
>TRBJ2-5|TRBV6-1
CASSGLGTAETQYF
>TRBJ2-7|TRBV7-2
CASSLSRAAEQYF
>TRBJ1-1|TRBV5-1
CASSRDFLNTEAFF
>TRBJ2-7|TRBV12-5
CASGLGQGAPSSYEQYF
>TRBJ1-2|TRBV19
CASSTNPDSLGIYGYTF
>TRBJ1-2|TRBV5-8
CASSSRVNYGYTF
>TRBJ1-4|TRBV6-1
CASSEINRPTLATNEKLFF
>TRBJ2-3|TRBV7-3
CASSLGQRGLTDTQYF
>TRBJ1-1|TRBV5-1
CASSPGGENTEAFF
>TRBJ2-7|TRBV7-2
CASTLNRGSYEQYF
>TRBJ2-5|TRBV4-1
CASSQDRQGIRETQYF
>TRBJ2-1|TRBV7-2
CASSTGQGSSYNEQFF
>TRBJ1-5|TRBV5-6
CASSLFGTPNQPQHF
>TRBJ1-2|TRBV29-1
CSVEEGTGSYGYTF